The present T cell receptor (beta chain) was sequenced within a study of identical twins. TCRdb re-analysed the 5' RACE reads in MiXCR, keeping a single row per CDR3 protein. The sample carries 450,000 or so distinct CDR3 sequences, 14% recorded once. This clonotype was recorded a few times. From germline, CDR1 is SGHRS and CDR2 YFSETQ. V lost 5 bases, J lost 6 bases, and 5 bases stayed unmatched. CDR3 size: 13 residues. The data were also submitted as part of a second study, on yellow fever vaccine responses in identical twins.

The receptor was derived from a woman aged 18 to 35 in good health. The sample consisted of CD4+ T cells sorted from blood. The chain employs TRBV5-1 and TRBJ2-1; 7 nucleotides align to TRBD1. CDR3 loop: CASRGDSPNEQFF. CDR3 bases: TGCGCCAGCAGGGGGGACAGCCCCAATGAGCAGTTCTTC.